Following are 19 T cell receptor beta chains from one sample sequenced in a study of vaccination and CD4 T cells after COVID-19. These receptors' antigens are unknown. Indicated treatment: roughly 10-day PBMC culture with coronavirus spike peptide pools or control peptides (ViraFEST assay). The collection of CD4+ T cells from the unexposed donor took place before the COVID-19 pandemic (2011-2018). The Oncomine TCR Beta short-read assay sequenced DNA from cultured CD4+ T cells. TCRdb used MiXCR to reprocess the PCR reads, holding one entry per CDR3 protein. The sample has 7,000 or so distinct CDR3 sequences, roughly 32% seen once. The sample was CD4+ T cells from blood, cultured in vitro. Receptors originate from a human donor in good health.

This clonotype has only a few counts. The chain carries TRBV6-4 and TRBJ1-6; D unresolved. The CDR3 extends over 18 amino acids. The germline V and J ends were trimmed by 0 bases and 0 bases, with 12 bases remaining between them. The germline CDR1 and CDR2 sequences are MRHNA and SNTAGT. CDR3 in DNA: TGTGCCAGCAGTGACTCGAGTCGGCCCTTCTCCTATAATTCACCCCTCCACTTT. It is translated as CASSDSSRPFSYNSPLHF.

This clonotype occurred a few times. This chain joins TRBV19 and TRBJ1-5; TRBD1 matches 9 bases. CDR1 and CDR2 (germline): LNHDA, SQIVND (reference sequence). The V gene end was trimmed by 7 bases and the J gene end by 0 bases; junction bases not matched to a gene: 4. This CDR3 is built from 15 residues. This CDR3 is CASKRDRASNQPQHF. CDR3 in DNA: TGTGCCAGTAAGAGGGACAGGGCTAGCAATCAGCCCCAGCATTTT.

The gene calls are TRBV7-9 and TRBJ1-5; no definite D call. Per germline, CDR1 SEHNR and CDR2 FQNEAQ (reference sequence). The CDR3 has 12 amino acids. The V gene lost 5 bases and the J gene lost 6 bases, with 8 bases spanning the gap. CDR3 amino acids: CASSGGSQPQHF. The CDR3 nucleotides are TGTGCCAGCAGCGGAGGGAGTCAGCCCCAGCATTTT.

CDR3 coding DNA: TGCGCCAGCAGTGATGGTGGGAACACTGAAGCTTTCTTT. It yields the protein CASSDGGNTEAFF. This chain links TRBV10-2 with TRBJ1-1; D gene uncertain. The germline V and J ends were trimmed by 3 bases and 1 base, with 6 bases remaining between them. The CDR3 is made up of 13 amino acids. From germline, CDR1 is WSHSY and CDR2 SAAADI.

This chain connects TRBV6-1 to TRBJ1-2; the D is unclear. CDR1 MNHNS and CDR2 SASEGT come from the germline V gene. The CDR3 runs to 12 residues. Deletions cut 6 bases from V and 8 bases from J, with 13 bases between. The CDR3 region has the DNA TGTGCCAGCAGCGCAGCGGTACGGGGCTACACCTTC. It yields the protein CASSAAVRGYTF.

The genes are TRBV19 and TRBJ2-5; D ambiguous. CDR1 is LNHDA and CDR2 is SQIVND in the germline V gene (reference sequence). The CDR3 is made up of 14 amino acids. The V gene lost 6 bases and the J gene lost 5 bases, with 16 bases spanning the gap. The CDR3 DNA is TGTGCCAGTAGCGCGAAAGGGTGGCGGGAGACCCAGTACTTC. This sequence encodes CASSAKGWRETQYF. Full variable domain (rest looked up from reference TRBV19 and TRBJ2-5): DGGITQSPKYLFRKEGQNVTLSCEQNLNHDAMYWYRQDPGQGLRLIYYSQIVNDFQKGDIAEGYSVSREKKESFPLTVTSAQKNPTAFYLCASSAKGWRETQYFGPGTRLLVL.

V usage is TRBV6-1 and J usage is TRBJ2-2; no reliable D call. The germline V and J ends were trimmed by 6 bases and 9 bases, with 11 bases remaining between them. This CDR3 spans 12 amino acids. Germline lookup yields CDR1 MNHNS and CDR2 SASEGT. DNA of the CDR3: TGTGCCAGCAGCCCGAAACCCTGGGAGCTGTTTTTT. As protein: CASSPKPWELFF.

This clonotype has just a few counts. V is TRBV10-3 and J is TRBJ1-1, with D uncertain. V was trimmed by 3 bases and J by 5 bases, leaving 16 bases between them. The CDR3 loop spans 15 amino acids. CDR1 is ENHRY, CDR2 SYGVKD, per germline. The CDR3 sequence: CAISDLGSLGTEAFF. For the CDR3, the DNA is TGTGCCATCAGTGATTTAGGGTCGCTCGGAACTGAAGCTTTCTTT.

The J gene is TRBJ1-1, the V gene TRBV5-8; TRBD1 matches 7 bases. Germline CDR1 SGHTS, CDR2 YDEGEE. After removal of 4 bases from V and 4 bases from J, the junction contained 7 bases not matched to a gene. The CDR3 has 14 amino acids. CDR3 bases: TGTGCCAGCAGCGATTACAGGGGAATCACTGAAGCTTTCTTT. Translated: CASSDYRGITEAFF.

This clonotype rates as medium-sized. The chain is built from TRBV7-9 and TRBJ2-2; D is ambiguous. The CDR3 runs 12 residues. The germline V gene has CDR1 SEHNR and CDR2 FQNEAQ (reference sequence). V lost 6 bases and J 8 bases, leaving 10 bases between the germline ends. The CDR3 coding sequence is TGTGCCAGCAGTTATGGTATGGGGGAGCTGTTTTTT. Amino acid sequence: CASSYGMGELFF.

The V and J genes are TRBV25-1 and TRBJ1-6; D ambiguous. V shed 5 bases and J shed 7 bases, with 24 bases lying between them. The CDR3 consists of 18 residues. Germline V gene sequence: CDR1 MGHDK, CDR2 SYGVNS. The CDR3: CASSPVTRTGVVNSPLHF. In DNA form, the CDR3 reads TGTGCCAGCAGTCCAGTCACCAGAACCGGGGTCGTGAATTCACCCCTCCACTTT.

This clonotype was recorded a few times. The V gene is TRBV12-5, the J gene TRBJ2-7, with 9 bases lining up with TRBD1. The CDR3 spans 16 residues. J gave up 5 bases and V 1 base, and 9 bases lay outside the gene matches. Looked up from germline, CDR1 is LGHNT and CDR2 is FRNRAP. The DNA of the CDR3 is TGTGCTAGTGGTTTGGACGGGACAGGGATTGAGAACGAGCAGTACTTC. This sequence encodes CASGLDGTGIENEQYF. The variable domain in full, with the rest retrieved from reference TRBV12-5 and TRBJ2-7, is DARVTQTPRHKVTEMGQEVTMRCQPILGHNTVFWYRQTMMQGLELLAYFRNRAPLDDSGMPKDRFSAEMPDATLATLKIQPSEPRDSAVYFCASGLDGTGIENEQYFGPGTRLTVT.

The chain uses TRBV20-1 and TRBJ2-3; 10 bases agree with TRBD1. V lost 6 bases to trimming and J lost 6 bases; unmatched junction nucleotides: 12. The CDR3 loop spans 15 amino acids. Germline CDR1 reads DFQATT; CDR2 reads SNEGSKA (reference sequence). Here the CDR3 reads CSARPDRGLKDTQYF. For the CDR3, the DNA is TGCAGTGCCCGCCCCGACAGGGGGCTGAAGGATACGCAGTATTTT.

This clonotype was counted a few times. The chain is built from TRBV7-3 and TRBJ1-1; TRBD1 matches at 8 bases. V gave up 5 bases and J gave up 4 bases; unmatched junction bases: 6. Germline V lookup: CDR1 SGHTA, CDR2 FQGTGA. This CDR3 spans 14 amino acids. The CDR3 DNA sequence: TGTGCCAGCAGCAGGACAGGGTCCTTCACTGAAGCTTTCTTT. This translates into CASSRTGSFTEAFF. Using reference TRBV7-3 and TRBJ1-1 for the parts outside the CDR3, the full variable domain is GAGVSQTPSNKVTEKGKYVELRCDPISGHTALYWYRQSLGQGPEFLIYFQGTGAADDSGLPNDRFFAVRPEGSVSTLKIQRTERGDSAVYLCASSRTGSFTEAFFGQGTRLTVV.

The V call is TRBV18, the J call TRBJ1-2; 8 bases line up with TRBD1. V lost 3 bases and J lost 0; bases outside the gene matches: 9. The CDR3 length is 17 residues. Germline CDR1 and CDR2: KGHSH and LQKENI. The CDR3 region is CASSPLDRGSTNYGYTF. The CDR3 DNA reads TGTGCCAGCTCACCCCTAGACAGGGGATCGACTAACTATGGCTACACCTTC. Using reference TRBV18 and TRBJ1-2 for the parts outside the CDR3, the full variable domain is NAGVMQNPRHLVRRRGQEARLRCSPMKGHSHVYWYRQLPEEGLKFMVYLQKENIIDESGMPKERFSAEFPKEGPSILRIQQVVRGDSAAYFCASSPLDRGSTNYGYTFGSGTRLTVV.

This clonotype has just a few counts. This chain joins TRBV6-5 and TRBJ2-1; D assignment may be TRBD1 or TRBD2 (5 bases each). Trimming stripped 4 bases from V and 10 bases from J, with 20 bases between. The CDR3 is made up of 15 amino acids. Germline values: CDR1 MNHEY, CDR2 SVGAGI. The CDR3 reads CASSSLASGRGEQFF. The CDR3 bases are TGTGCCAGCAGTTCGTTAGCGTCAGGGCGAGGGGAGCAGTTCTTC.

The chain joins TRBV20-1 to TRBJ1-1; 8 bases line up with TRBD1. CDR1 is DFQATT and CDR2 is SNEGSKA in the germline V gene (reference sequence). Trimming took 0 bases from V and 3 from J; bases not matched to a gene: 3. The CDR3 covers 14 residues. The CDR3 nucleotides are TGCAGTGCTAGAGACAGGGGGCGCGACACTGAAGCTTTCTTT. Translated, it gives CSARDRGRDTEAFF.

The chain is built from TRBV2 and TRBJ1-2, with D hard to call. The V gene lost 6 bases and the J gene lost 5 bases, with 10 bases spanning the gap. Germline V gives CDR1 SNHLY, CDR2 FYNNEI. This CDR3 has 12 residues. CDR3: CASSPGDYGYTF. CDR3 coding DNA: TGTGCCAGCAGCCCCGGGGATTATGGCTACACCTTC.

The J gene is TRBJ1-2, the V gene TRBV18; tentatively, D is TRBD1 (6 bases). The CDR3 spans 15 residues. V dropped 5 bases and J dropped 3 bases, with 16 bases sitting between them. Looked up from germline, CDR1 is KGHSH and CDR2 is LQKENI. The CDR3 reads CASSTYRVSDYGYTF. DNA of the CDR3: TGTGCCAGCTCAACCTACAGGGTTAGCGACTATGGCTACACCTTC.